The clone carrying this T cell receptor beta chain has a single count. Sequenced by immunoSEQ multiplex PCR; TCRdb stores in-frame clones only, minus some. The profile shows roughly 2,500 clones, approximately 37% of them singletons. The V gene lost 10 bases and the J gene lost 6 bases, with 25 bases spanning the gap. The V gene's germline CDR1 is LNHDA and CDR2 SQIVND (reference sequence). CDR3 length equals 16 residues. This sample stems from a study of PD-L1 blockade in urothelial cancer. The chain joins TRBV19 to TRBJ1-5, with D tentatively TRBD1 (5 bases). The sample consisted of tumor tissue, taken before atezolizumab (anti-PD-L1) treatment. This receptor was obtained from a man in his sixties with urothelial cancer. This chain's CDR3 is CATYSGRGRKGQPQHF. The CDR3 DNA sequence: TGTGCCACCTACTCCGGGAGGGGCAGGAAGGGTCAGCCCCAGCATTTT.